The source of this T cell receptor beta chain is a study of blood T cell repertoires in COVID-19. Study-level information: From T cells, B-cell-depleted T cells, or PBMCs came the material, which was cDNA or gDNA.

In the original processing: It was from reference gene primer amplification that nucleated cell counts were estimated. Clones were read by immunoSEQ multiplex PCR, and TCRdb kept only the in-frame ones, dropping some. From that table come the V and J calls and clone size; the DNA was used to work out D and trimming. Of approximately 240,000 clones in the sample, about nine tenths are singletons; the top ten hold over 3%. This clone was picked up a small number of times. Per the germline V gene, CDR1 is SEHNR and CDR2 is FQNEAQ (reference sequence). The CDR3 has 16 residues. V dropped 3 bases and J dropped 6 bases, with 17 bases sitting between them.

V is TRBV7-9 and J is TRBJ2-2; tentative D call: TRBD1 (6 bases). Sequencing was performed on PBMCs or T cells enriched from blood (not recorded which). This TCR was recovered from a woman aged 50 to 65 in a cohort exposed to, infected with or recovered from COVID-19 (not recorded which). The CDR3 nucleotides read TGTGCCAGCAGCTTCCGGGACACCCTGAGGGCCGGGGAGCTGTTTTTT. Translation gives CASSFRDTLRAGELFF.